These 29 T cell receptor beta chains were all obtained from the same sample, sequenced in a study of blood T cell repertoires in COVID-19 (dated by TCRdb to the early 2020s). Library creation used the immunoSEQ multiplex PCR assay. The clones in this table, taken by TCRdb from immuneACCESS, are in-frame only. Not every clone is retained; where verified, under half of the shortfall comes from an unresolved V gene, and the cause of the rest is unknown. The sample table contains some 240,000 clones; only one count was recorded for around four fifths of them. The ten largest clones take up around 12% of the sample. Source material: peripheral blood. The receptors shown here come from a woman in her sixties or seventies with active or convalescent COVID-19.

This clone has only a few counts. The CDR3 DNA sequence: TGTGCCAGCAGTCTCACGACAGGGGACAATAATGAAGCTTTCTTT. This codes for CASSLTTGDNNEAFF. The rearrangement uses TRBV6-5 and TRBJ1-1; 8 nucleotides match TRBD1. The CDR3 totals 15 residues. Trimming took 5 bases from V and 7 from J; bases not matched to a gene: 12. Germline assignment: CDR1 MNHEY and CDR2 SVGAGI.

The J gene is TRBJ2-3, the V gene TRBV5-1; 9 bases agree with TRBD2. With V trimmed by 6 bases and J by 4 bases, 21 bases remained unmatched. The V gene's germline CDR1 is SGHRS and CDR2 YFSETQ. The CDR3 runs to 19 residues. The CDR3 loop is CASNYAPQGSRGGADTQYF. CDR3 coding DNA: TGCGCCAGCAACTATGCTCCCCAAGGGTCGCGGGGGGGGGCAGATACGCAGTATTTT.

This clone was counted ten times or more. The gene calls are TRBV5-1 and TRBJ1-1, with D tentatively TRBD1 (6 bases). Trimming pared 4 bases from V and 1 base from J, leaving 11 bases between. Germline V gene sequence: CDR1 SGHRS, CDR2 YFSETQ. The CDR3 contains 14 residues. CDR3 in amino acids: CASSGWTENTEAFF. DNA of the CDR3: TGCGCCAGCAGCGGATGGACAGAGAACACTGAAGCTTTCTTT. Looking up the rest from reference TRBV5-1 and TRBJ1-1 gives the full variable domain: KAGVTQTPRYLIKTRGQQVTLSCSPISGHRSVSWYQQTPGQGLQFLFEYFSETQRNKGNFPGRFSGRQFSNSRSEMNVSTLELGDSALYLCASSGWTENTEAFFGQGTRLTVV.

The CDR3 loop reads CASSYGDTRKGNTIYF. The CDR3 DNA follows: TGTGCCAGCAGTTACGGGGACACTCGAAAGGGAAACACCATATATTTT. This sequence joins TRBV6-5 and TRBJ1-3, with a weak D call TRBD1 (6 bases). Germline V CDR1 and CDR2: MNHEY, SVGAGI. This CDR3 has 16 residues. The V and J ends lost 2 bases and 4 bases respectively, with 15 bases between them.

V usage is TRBV7-3 and J usage is TRBJ1-6, with D possibly TRBD1 on 5 matching bases. Looked up from germline, CDR1 is SGHTA and CDR2 is FQGTGA. V lost 6 bases and J lost 5, with 14 bases in between. This CDR3 contains 15 residues. The CDR3 reads CASRKAGIDNSPLHF. In DNA form, the CDR3 reads TGTGCCAGCAGGAAGGCAGGGATCGATAATTCACCCCTCCACTTT.

The genes are TRBV18 and TRBJ1-4; 9 nucleotides line up with TRBD1. The CDR3 contains 15 residues. After removal of 1 base from V and 7 bases from J, the junction contained 4 bases not matched to a gene. Germline V gene lookup returns CDR1 KGHSH and CDR2 LQKENI. Here the CDR3 reads CASSPRTGVGEKLFF. In DNA form, the CDR3 reads TGTGCCAGCTCACCACGGACAGGGGTGGGTGAAAAACTGTTTTTT. Drawing the rest from reference TRBV18 and TRBJ1-4, the complete variable domain is NAGVMQNPRHLVRRRGQEARLRCSPMKGHSHVYWYRQLPEEGLKFMVYLQKENIIDESGMPKERFSAEFPKEGPSILRIQQVVRGDSAAYFCASSPRTGVGEKLFFGSGTQLSVL.

V gene TRBV19 combines with J gene TRBJ1-5; TRBD1 might be the D (5 bases). Per germline, CDR1 LNHDA and CDR2 SQIVND (reference sequence). There are 14 residues in the CDR3. V was shortened by 6 bases and J by 3 bases, with 12 bases between the two germline ends. CDR3 region: CASSPDRVNQPQHF. For the CDR3, the DNA is TGTGCCAGTAGCCCCGACAGAGTCAATCAGCCCCAGCATTTT.

The chain links TRBV18 to TRBJ2-4, with a tentative D call TRBD1 (8 bases). The germline CDR1 and CDR2 sequences are KGHSH and LQKENI. Deletions cut 3 bases from V and 3 bases from J, with 12 bases between. The CDR3 spans 15 residues. CDR3 protein: CASSPNRGGKNIQYF. DNA for the CDR3: TGTGCCAGCTCACCTAACAGGGGGGGCAAAAACATTCAGTACTTC.

This clone was counted at least ten times. The rearrangement uses TRBV5-1 and TRBJ2-2; possibly TRBD2 for D (6 bases). Trimming pared 4 bases from V and 0 bases from J, leaving 10 bases between. This CDR3 is 15 amino acids long. Germline V lookup: CDR1 SGHRS, CDR2 YFSETQ. CDR3 sequence reads: CASSRGTANTGELFF. Written as DNA, the CDR3 is TGCGCCAGCAGCCGGGGGACGGCGAACACCGGGGAGCTGTTTTTT.

The V call is TRBV6-6, the J call TRBJ1-4; D gene ambiguous. The CDR3 has 15 amino acids. Trimming removed 0 bases from V and 5 bases from J, with 10 bases in between. Germline-derived CDR1 and CDR2 are MNHNY and SVGAGI (reference sequence). The CDR3 DNA reads TGTGCCAGCAGTTACTCGATCAGCGGAAATGAAAAACTGTTTTTT. Protein: CASSYSISGNEKLFF.

In DNA form, the CDR3 reads TGTGCCACCAGTGATACCGGGACAGGGGGCCGTAGGGAGACCCAGTACTTC. It translates to CATSDTGTGGRRETQYF. J is TRBJ2-5 and V is TRBV24-1, with TRBD1 matching over 12 bases. In germline, CDR1 is KGHDR, CDR2 SFDVKD. V shed 3 bases, J shed 5 bases, and the junction held 9 bases outside the gene matches. CDR3 length equals 17 residues.

This clone was seen once. The chain has TRBV29-1 and TRBJ2-7, with a tentative D call TRBD1 (6 bases). From germline, CDR1 is SQVTM and CDR2 ANQGSEA. This CDR3 region has 12 residues. V lost 5 bases and J 0 bases, leaving 8 bases between the germline ends. The CDR3 protein is CSVTTGSYEQYF. The CDR3 nucleotides read TGCAGCGTTACGACAGGCTCCTACGAGCAGTACTTC.

V gene TRBV3-1 (or the pseudogene TRBV3-2) combines with J gene TRBJ1-5; D may be TRBD1 (5 bases). The length of the CDR3 is 14 residues. CDR1 and CDR2 (germline): LGHDT, YNNKEL (reference sequence). Trimming cost V 0 bases and J 5 bases, with 8 bases left between them. The CDR3 spells CASSQDLTDQPQHF. The CDR3 coding sequence is TGTGCCAGCAGCCAAGATTTGACAGATCAGCCCCAGCATTTT.

The chain combines TRBV5-1 with TRBJ1-2; D may be TRBD1 (6 bases). This CDR3 contains 14 residues. Per germline, CDR1 SGHRS and CDR2 YFSETQ. Deletions cut 5 bases from V and 0 bases from J, with 11 bases between. CDR3 in amino acids: CASSTGDTNYGYTF. In DNA form, the CDR3 reads TGCGCCAGCAGTACCGGGGACACTAACTATGGCTACACCTTC.

The V call is TRBV19, the J call TRBJ1-4; D is perhaps TRBD1 (6 bases). The V gene lost 7 bases and the J gene lost 9 bases, with 18 bases spanning the gap. CDR1 is LNHDA and CDR2 is SQIVND in the germline V gene (reference sequence). This CDR3 has 14 amino acids. The CDR3 region is CASIPQARGKKLFF. CDR3 coding DNA: TGTGCCAGTATCCCCCAGGCCAGGGGTAAAAAACTGTTTTTT. The variable domain in full, with the rest retrieved from reference TRBV19 and TRBJ1-4, is DGGITQSPKYLFRKEGQNVTLSCEQNLNHDAMYWYRQDPGQGLRLIYYSQIVNDFQKGDIAEGYSVSREKKESFPLTVTSAQKNPTAFYLCASIPQARGKKLFFGSGTQLSVL.

The chain couples TRBV7-2 to TRBJ2-5; 14 positions match TRBD2. Germline CDR1 reads SGHTA; CDR2 reads FQGNSA. J gave up 4 bases and V 7 bases, and 8 bases lay outside the gene matches. This CDR3 contains 16 residues. This CDR3 is CASTQGGLAGGETQYF. DNA of the CDR3: TGTGCCAGCACCCAAGGCGGACTAGCGGGGGGAGAGACCCAGTACTTC.

V usage is TRBV11-2 and J usage is TRBJ2-3; a possible D gene is TRBD1 (6 bases). Trimming removed 10 bases at V and 6 bases at J, with 26 bases between. The germline V gene has CDR1 SGHAT and CDR2 FQNNGV. This CDR3 contains 16 residues. For the CDR3, the DNA is TGTGCCACCCAAACTAACGGGGACAACCCATGGGATACGCAGTATTTT. Its protein product is CATQTNGDNPWDTQYF.

The chain employs TRBV7-9 and TRBJ1-4; 9 nucleotides agree with TRBD1. The junction had 8 bases not matched to a gene; V was cut back by 8 bases and J by 7 bases. The V gene's germline CDR1 is SEHNR and CDR2 FQNEAQ (reference sequence). The CDR3 extends over 14 amino acids. The CDR3 protein is CASSEQGASEKLFF. Here the CDR3 DNA reads TGTGCCAGCTCAGAACAGGGGGCTAGTGAAAAACTGTTTTTT.

This clone was picked up one time. The chain has TRBV27 and TRBJ2-7, with D tentatively TRBD1 (6 bases). The CDR3 contains 14 residues. The germline gives CDR1 MNHEY, CDR2 SMNVEV (reference sequence). Trimming left V 4 bases short and J 1 base short, with 11 bases between. The CDR3 protein is CASSYTTGSYEQYF. CDR3 sequence (DNA): TGTGCCAGCAGTTATACCACAGGGTCCTACGAGCAGTACTTC.

This clone has just a few counts. This rearrangement joins TRBV7-2 to TRBJ1-5, with D possibly being TRBD1 (5 bases). CDR3 length: 13 residues. Between the trimmed V and J ends, which lost 0 bases and 6 bases, there was a span of 6 bases. CDR1 SGHTA and CDR2 FQGNSA come from the germline V gene. CDR3 protein: CASSLAQGQPQHF. CDR3 coding DNA: TGTGCCAGCAGCTTAGCCCAGGGTCAGCCCCAGCATTTT.

V and J are TRBV7-9 and TRBJ2-5, with 8 bases fitting TRBD1. Germline values: CDR1 SEHNR, CDR2 FQNEAQ (reference sequence). The V gene end was trimmed by 5 bases and the J gene end by 3 bases; junction bases not matched to a gene: 5. This CDR3 spans 14 amino acids. As DNA, the CDR3 is TGTGCCAGCAGCCCCTCAGGGGGCGAAGAGACCCAGTACTTC. Its translation: CASSPSGGEETQYF.

This chain connects TRBV6-6 to TRBJ2-3, with TRBD2 matching over 9 bases. Germline V gene lookup returns CDR1 MNHNY and CDR2 SVGAGI (reference sequence). V lost 3 bases, J lost 2 bases, and 6 bases stayed unmatched. This CDR3 contains 16 residues. CDR3 sequence: CASSYIGGGDTDTQYF. The CDR3 DNA reads as TGTGCCAGCAGTTATATTGGCGGGGGGGACACAGATACGCAGTATTTT.

This chain connects TRBV25-1 to TRBJ1-1; 7 nucleotides align to TRBD1. The length of the CDR3 is 13 residues. After removal of 7 bases from V and 3 bases from J, the junction contained 5 bases not matched to a gene. Germline loops: CDR1 MGHDK, CDR2 SYGVNS. CDR3 coding DNA: TGTGCCAGCAAACTCCAGGGGGACACTGAAGCTTTCTTT. Amino acid sequence: CASKLQGDTEAFF.

The V call is TRBV6-5, the J call TRBJ1-5; the D is unclear. The CDR3 is made up of 13 amino acids. In germline, CDR1 is MNHEY, CDR2 SVGAGI. V dropped 6 bases and J dropped 5 bases, with 11 bases sitting between them. The CDR3 here is CASSSREDQPQHF. The CDR3 bases are TGTGCCAGCAGCTCCCGGGAAGATCAGCCCCAGCATTTT.

The chain has TRBV6-5 and TRBJ1-1; D is unclear. Germline values: CDR1 MNHEY, CDR2 SVGAGI. The CDR3 is made up of 13 amino acids. V lost 0 bases to trimming and J lost 3 bases, with 5 bases between them. CDR3 bases: TGTGCCAGCAGTTACTCGGAGGACACTGAAGCTTTCTTT. It encodes CASSYSEDTEAFF.

The CDR3 bases are TGTGCCAGTAGTATAGGAGCGGGGGCGAATGAGCAGTTCTTC. Its translation is CASSIGAGANEQFF. This chain connects TRBV19 to TRBJ2-1, with 8 bases aligning to TRBD2. CDR1 and CDR2 from the germline V gene are LNHDA and SQIVND (reference sequence). The trim removed 1 base at V and 7 bases at J, leaving 3 bases unmatched. The length of the CDR3 is 14 residues.

This chain links TRBV20-1 with TRBJ2-1; tentatively, D is TRBD2 (5 bases). CDR3 length: 11 amino acids. The V and J ends lost 6 bases and 9 bases respectively, with 12 bases between them. CDR1 DFQATT and CDR2 SNEGSKA come from the germline V gene (reference sequence). The chain's CDR3 is CSAVREGEQFF. In DNA form, the CDR3 reads TGCAGTGCGGTCCGCGAGGGTGAGCAGTTCTTC.

This clone was observed at least ten times. V usage is TRBV21-1 and J usage is TRBJ1-2; TRBD1, the table's D call, was not compared with the DNA. TRBV21-1 is annotated as a pseudogene. The CDR3 length is 14 residues. The CDR3 spells CASSALKQGFGYTF. The CDR3 nucleotides are TGTGCCAGCAGCGCCTTAAAACAGGGGTTTGGCTACACCTTC.

This rearrangement joins TRBV14 to TRBJ1-4; TRBD1 is a possible D gene (5 bases). The germline V gene has CDR1 SGHDN and CDR2 FVKESK. This CDR3 contains 14 residues. V lost 4 bases, J lost 3 bases, and 9 bases lay in between. The CDR3 DNA reads TGTGCCAGCAGCCGACAGATTTCTAATGAAAAACTGTTTTTT. It specifies CASSRQISNEKLFF.